The 25 T cell receptor beta chains listed next were all sequenced from one sample in a study of OX40 agonist ivuxolimab in advanced cancers. Clones were read by immunoSEQ multiplex PCR, and TCRdb kept only the in-frame ones, dropping some. Among some 97,000 clones listed, 90% were seen once. The specimen comprised CD4+ or CD8+ T cells sorted from blood, sampled in a trial of the OX40 agonist ivuxolimab. Source of these receptors: an adult with an advanced solid tumor such as melanoma, head and neck, liver or kidney cancer.

The chain recombines TRBV2 with TRBJ2-7, with 8 bases lining up with TRBD1. Trimming cost V 6 bases and J 7 bases; bases outside gene matches: 5. The CDR3 sequence is 12 residues long. In germline, CDR1 is SNHLY, CDR2 FYNNEI. DNA for the CDR3: TGTGCCAGCAGCCAGGGGGCGATTGAGCAGTACTTC. Translating it yields CASSQGAIEQYF.

The genes are TRBV7-6 and TRBJ2-1, with TRBD2 matching over 7 bases. Trimming at V came to 4 bases and at J to 0 bases, leaving 6 bases not matched to a gene. This CDR3 has 16 amino acids. Germline V gene sequence: CDR1 SGHVS, CDR2 FNYEAQ. CDR3 loop: CASSSRAGSSYNEQFF. The CDR3 DNA follows: TGTGCCAGCAGCTCCCGAGCGGGAAGCTCCTACAATGAGCAGTTCTTC.

This chain connects TRBV4-3 to TRBJ2-1, with D unresolved. CDR1 is LGHNA, CDR2 YSLEER, per germline. CDR3 length equals 14 residues. V was cut by 1 base and J by 8 bases, with 12 bases left in between. CDR3 region: CASSQGLGRHEQFF. The CDR3 DNA follows: TGCGCCAGCAGCCAAGGATTAGGGCGGCATGAGCAGTTCTTC.

There are a few counts of this clone. The chain uses TRBV29-1 and TRBJ2-7; D perhaps matches TRBD1 (6 bases). The V end lost 3 bases, the J end lost 5 bases, and 11 bases lay between the germline ends. Germline-derived CDR1 and CDR2 are SQVTM and ANQGSEA. The length of the CDR3 is 12 residues. The CDR3 loop reads CSVESSGDEQYF. DNA of the CDR3: TGCAGCGTTGAGTCATCAGGGGACGAGCAGTACTTC.

The V and J genes are TRBV6-1 and TRBJ2-7; possibly TRBD1 for D (6 bases). Trimming took 5 bases from V and 5 from J, leaving 19 bases between them. This CDR3 has 15 residues. Germline loops: CDR1 MNHNS, CDR2 SASEGT. The DNA of the CDR3 is TGTGCCAGCAGTCGCTCCGGGACACCACAGGACGAGCAGTACTTC. Protein sequence: CASSRSGTPQDEQYF.

The rearrangement joins TRBV10-3 to TRBJ2-7; D is tentatively TRBD1 or TRBD2 (5 bases each). V lost 11 bases and J 2 bases, leaving 16 bases between the germline ends. Germline-derived CDR1 and CDR2 are ENHRY and SYGVKD. The CDR3 runs to 13 residues. The CDR3 DNA follows: TGTGCCGGCAGGGACGGGATAACCTACGAGCAGTACTTC. This codes for CAGRDGITYEQYF.

The chain joins TRBV5-1 to TRBJ2-1, with D possibly TRBD2 on 6 matching bases. Germline CDR1 and CDR2: SGHRS and YFSETQ. V was cut by 0 bases and J by 5 bases, with 9 bases left in between. CDR3 length: 14 residues. In DNA, the CDR3 is TGCGCCAGCAGCTTGGGACCGGGGGACAATGAGCAGTTCTTC. It is translated as CASSLGPGDNEQFF.

The chain uses TRBV9 and TRBJ1-2, with 8 bases identical to TRBD1. The CDR3 is made up of 13 amino acids. Germline V gene sequence: CDR1 SGDLS, CDR2 YYNGEE. The V and J ends lost 2 bases and 4 bases, in that order; junction bases with no gene match: 1. CDR3 in DNA: TGTGCCAGCAGCGTCGACAGGGGCTATGGCTACACCTTC. It yields the protein CASSVDRGYGYTF.

The chain links TRBV10-3 to TRBJ1-5; 7 bases line up with TRBD1. CDR1 and CDR2 (germline): ENHRY, SYGVKD. V lost 2 bases and J lost 7; bases outside the gene matches: 5. The CDR3 covers 14 residues. In DNA, the CDR3 is TGTGCCATCAGTGAGGAGGGGGCGAGACAGCCCCAGCATTTT. This encodes CAISEEGARQPQHF.

V and J are TRBV7-9 and TRBJ2-5; maybe TRBD1 (5 bases). The CDR3 length is 16 residues. Germline assignment: CDR1 SEHNR and CDR2 FQNEAQ (reference sequence). V gave up 0 bases and J gave up 0 bases, with 11 bases separating them. The CDR3 DNA sequence: TGTGCCAGCAGCTTAGCCAAGAGACAGTACCAAGAGACCCAGTACTTC. It yields the protein CASSLAKRQYQETQYF.

The chain recombines TRBV28 with TRBJ2-7; 8 bases are shared with TRBD2. The junction had 3 bases not matched to a gene; V was cut back by 5 bases and J by 0 bases. This CDR3 has 14 residues. Germline-derived CDR1 and CDR2 are MDHEN and SYDVKM. The CDR3 nucleotides read TGTGCCAGCAGTAAAAGCGGGAGCTCCTACGAGCAGTACTTC. Its translation is CASSKSGSSYEQYF. The variable domain in full, with the rest retrieved from reference TRBV28 and TRBJ2-7, is DVKVTQSSRYLVKRTGEKVFLECVQDMDHENMFWYRQDPGLGLRLIYFSYDVKMKEKGDIPEGYSVSREKKERFSLILESASTNQTSMYLCASSKSGSSYEQYFGPGTRLTVT.

This chain joins TRBV5-8 and TRBJ2-5, with TRBD1 as a possible D gene (5 bases). CDR1 and CDR2 from the germline V gene are SGHTS and YDEGEE. The CDR3 has 15 residues. V lost 0 bases, J lost 1 base, and 10 bases lay in between. The CDR3 region has the DNA TGTGCCAGCAGCTTGGCCGACAGATCCCAAGAGACCCAGTACTTC. Amino acid sequence: CASSLADRSQETQYF. Variable domain in full (rest from reference TRBV5-8 and TRBJ2-5): EAGVTQSPTHLIKTRGQQATLRCSPISGHTSVYWYQQALGLGLQFLLWYDEGEERNRGNFPPRFSGRQFPNYSSELNVNALELEDSALYLCASSLADRSQETQYFGPGTRLLVL.

The V gene is TRBV29-1, the J gene TRBJ2-3, with D hard to call. CDR1 and CDR2 from the germline V gene are SQVTM and ANQGSEA. The germline V and J ends were trimmed by 1 base and 0 bases, with 5 bases remaining between them. The length of the CDR3 is 13 residues. CDR3 coding DNA: TGCAGCGTTGAAGTCGCGAGCACAGATACGCAGTATTTT. This codes for CSVEVASTDTQYF.

This clone was found once. This rearrangement joins TRBV6-5 to TRBJ2-7; 8 nucleotides align to TRBD1. The CDR3 has 13 residues. The germline V gene encodes CDR1 MNHEY and CDR2 SVGAGI. Unmatched junction bases numbered 3, after V lost 3 bases and J lost 5 bases. The CDR3 DNA reads as TGTGCCAGCAGTTATGACAGGGGCAACGAGCAGTACTTC. Protein sequence: CASSYDRGNEQYF.

The V and J genes are TRBV15 and TRBJ1-3, with 7 nucleotides matching TRBD1. This CDR3 comprises 16 residues. V was clipped by 5 bases and J by 0 bases; unmatched bases: 7. Germline CDR1 is LNHNV and CDR2 is YYDKDF (reference sequence). The DNA of the CDR3 is TGTGCCACCAGCCAACCGGGACAGAGCTCTGGAAACACCATATATTTT. Amino acids: CATSQPGQSSGNTIYF. Variable domain in full (rest from reference TRBV15 and TRBJ1-3): DAMVIQNPRYQVTQFGKPVTLSCSQTLNHNVMYWYQQKSSQAPKLLFHYYDKDFNNEADTPDNFQSRRPNTSFCFLDIRSPGLGDTAMYLCATSQPGQSSGNTIYFGEGSWLTVV.

The genes are TRBV7-3 and TRBJ2-3, with D unresolved. This CDR3 region has 14 residues. Germline V gene lookup returns CDR1 SGHTA and CDR2 FQGTGA. Trimming pared 3 bases from V and 2 bases from J, leaving 9 bases between. The CDR3 loop reads CASSFTSYTDTQYF. CDR3 bases: TGTGCCAGCAGCTTTACGTCGTACACAGATACGCAGTATTTT.

Points on this clone: The sample carries other DNA sequences with the same CDR3. This sequence joins TRBV7-8 and TRBJ2-1; D is unclear. V was clipped by 2 bases and J by 8 bases, with 4 bases between them. The CDR3 length is 11 residues. Germline V gene data show CDR1 as SGHVS and CDR2 as FQNEAQ. The CDR3 DNA follows: TGTGCCAGCAGCTTATTGGATGAGCAGTTCTTC. Translated: CASSLLDEQFF.

The chain recombines TRBV7-2 with TRBJ2-5; D uncertain. CDR1 is SGHTA and CDR2 is FQGNSA in the germline V gene. This CDR3 region has 13 residues. Between the trimmed V and J ends, which lost 0 bases and 11 bases, there was a span of 13 bases. Here the CDR3 DNA reads TGTGCCAGCAGCTTAGCCCGCAGTCAAGAGCAGTACTTC. This encodes CASSLARSQEQYF.

The chain couples TRBV11-2 to TRBJ2-2; 8 bases fit TRBD2. The V and J ends lost 3 bases and 4 bases, in that order; junction bases with no gene match: 10. This CDR3 region has 17 residues. From germline, CDR1 is SGHAT and CDR2 FQNNGV. In DNA form, the CDR3 reads TGTGCCAGCAGCTTTAAGGGCGGGAGCGGGGGCACCGGGGAGCTGTTTTTT. It is translated as CASSFKGGSGGTGELFF.

This clone was observed a single time. The CDR3 is CASSKTVNYGYTF. CDR3 in DNA: TGTGCCAGCTCTAAGACGGTGAACTATGGCTACACCTTC. The V gene is TRBV6-1, the J gene TRBJ1-2; unclear D gene. Trimming took off 8 bases at V and 2 bases at J, with 12 bases between the two ends. The CDR3 is made up of 13 amino acids. CDR1 and CDR2 (germline): MNHNS, SASEGT.

This chain links TRBV6-6 with TRBJ2-6; D unresolved. Germline CDR1 is MNHNY and CDR2 is SVGAGI (reference sequence). V lost 6 bases and J lost 0, with 9 bases in between. This CDR3 has 15 residues. The CDR3 coding sequence is TGTGCCAGCAGCGATCCCTTCTCTGGGGCCAACGTCCTGACTTTC. Translating it yields CASSDPFSGANVLTF.

This chain joins TRBV2 and TRBJ2-7; possibly TRBD1 or TRBD2 for D (7 bases each). Trimming left V 7 bases short and J 2 bases short, with 12 bases between. Germline V gene lookup returns CDR1 SNHLY and CDR2 FYNNEI. CDR3 length: 13 amino acids. In DNA form, the CDR3 reads TGTGCCAGCAAGGGGGCGGGGGCCTACGAGCAGTACTTC. Translating it yields CASKGAGAYEQYF. Full variable domain (outside the CDR3, taken from reference TRBV2 and TRBJ2-7): EPEVTQTPSHQVTQMGQEVILRCVPISNHLYFYWYRQILGQKVEFLVSFYNNEISEKSEIFDDQFSVERPDGSNFTLKIRSTKLEDSAMYFCASKGAGAYEQYFGPGTRLTVT.

The chain is built from TRBV7-8 and TRBJ2-5; 10 bases map to TRBD2. The DNA matches TRBJ2-7 better at its end, which makes the J call doubtful. Germline-derived CDR1 and CDR2 are SGHVS and FQNEAQ. This CDR3 comprises 14 residues. The DNA for the CDR3 is TGTGCCAGCAGCCTTAGCGGGAGGTCCTACGAGCAGTACTTC. Translated: CASSLSGRSYEQYF.

The chain employs TRBV28 and TRBJ2-5; TRBD2 matches at 11 bases. TRBJ2-7 explains the end of the DNA better; the J call may be wrong. Germline-derived CDR1 and CDR2 are MDHEN and SYDVKM. The CDR3 totals 16 residues. CDR3 nucleotide sequence: TGTGCCAGCAGTTTACTTAGACTAGCGGGAACCAACGAGCAGTACTTC. Translating it yields CASSLLRLAGTNEQYF.

The chain joins TRBV6-5 to TRBJ2-1; D is ambiguous. V was shortened by 6 bases and J by 3 bases, with 3 bases between the two germline ends. The CDR3 covers 11 residues. Germline loops: CDR1 MNHEY, CDR2 SVGAGI. The CDR3 nucleotides read TGTGCCAGCAGGGACTACAATGAGCAGTTCTTC. It yields the protein CASRDYNEQFF.